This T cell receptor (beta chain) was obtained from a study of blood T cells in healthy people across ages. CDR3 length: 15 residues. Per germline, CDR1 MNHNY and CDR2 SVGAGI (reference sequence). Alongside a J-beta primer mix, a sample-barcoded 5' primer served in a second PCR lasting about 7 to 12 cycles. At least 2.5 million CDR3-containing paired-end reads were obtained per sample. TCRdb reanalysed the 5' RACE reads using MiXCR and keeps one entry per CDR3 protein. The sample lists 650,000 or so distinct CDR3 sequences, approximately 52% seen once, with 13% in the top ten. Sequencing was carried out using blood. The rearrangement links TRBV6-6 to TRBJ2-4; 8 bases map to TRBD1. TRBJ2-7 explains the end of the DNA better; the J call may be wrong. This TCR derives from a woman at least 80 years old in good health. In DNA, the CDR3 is TGTGCCAGCAGTTACTCGACAGGGGAGTCCTACGAGCAGTACTTC. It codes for CASSYSTGESYEQYF.